This T cell receptor beta chain originates from a study of OX40 agonist ivuxolimab in advanced cancers. In the study overall: Ivuxolimab, which targeted the costimulatory receptor OX40 (CD134), was an agonistic, fully human IgG2 monoclonal antibody. Patients were allowed to have had prior anti-PD-1, anti-PD-L1 or anti-CTLA-4 therapy, and approximately 41% of the dose-escalation patients had previously received checkpoint inhibitors. Of the roughly 52 patients in dose escalation, some 19 had hepatocellular carcinoma, about 15 had melanoma, 9 had renal cell carcinoma and 9 had head and neck cancer. Peripheral TCRbeta sequencing was intended to test whether TCR sequence diversity was altered and clonal T-cell expansion was caused by ivuxolimab. The paper describes the monotherapy dose-escalation part (N of about 47 patients) of the phase I trial of ivuxolimab. In the dose-escalation cohort, roughly 80% of patients were male, and the mean age was approximately 60 years, with a range of about 23 to 85. Three dose-escalation patients achieved partial responses, one with hepatocellular carcinoma and two with cutaneous melanoma. Intravenous ivuxolimab was administered to patients every 2 weeks at six dose levels: 0.01, 0.1, 0.3, 1.5, 3 and 10 mg/kg.

What the authors observed across the whole study: At doses of 0.1 to 3.0 mg/kg, clonal expansion of both CD4+ and CD8+ blood T cells was observed from baseline to week 6. The antigen specificity of the peripheral T cells that underwent clonal expansion was not determined. After ivuxolimab, more expanded clones were found on average in CD8+ T cells than in CD4+ T cells. Low levels of normalized T-cell clonal expansion were also seen in some patients who did not respond. In partial responders in the 0.1-3.0 mg/kg groups, normalized peripheral clonal expansion was found to be among the lowest, especially among CD8+ T cells.

For sequencing of the TCRbeta CDR3 region, genomic DNA was extracted from the sorted cells. The immunoSEQ Assay was used to sequence the TCRbeta CDR3 regions. The immuneACCESS repertoire file appears here via TCRdb, limited to in-frame rearrangements. These files lack a portion of the clones; in checked studies, under half of the deficit traces to unresolved V genes, and the cause of the others is not known. Recorded for this sample are some 10,000 clones; 86% of them occurred a single time. Clones ranked in the top ten supply 10% to 15% of the sample. Points on this clone: The clone's antigen remains unknown. Base quality data are lacking; no much larger clone is found one base away.

Patients with a history of autoimmune disease or receiving systemic immunosuppression were excluded from the trial. In every dose cohort, peripheral blood was drawn for TCR sequencing at baseline, cycle 4 day 1, and cycle 7 day 1. The samples were taken from a phase I, first-in-human, multicenter, open-label dose-escalation trial of ivuxolimab. Adults with locally advanced or metastatic head and neck squamous cell, hepatocellular, melanoma or renal cell carcinoma were enrolled in the trial. CD4+ and CD8+ T cells were sorted separately from peripheral blood before TCR sequencing. Taken from cysteine to phenylalanine, the CDR3 has 16 residues. Solely the CDR3 DNA is kept, with 48 bases framed from the first base. Looking up the germline V gene yields CDR1 LGHNA and CDR2 YNFKEQ. Relative to germline, V is 0 bases shorter and J is 2 bases shorter, with 14 bases between their ends.

The sequence was obtained from an adult with an advanced solid tumor such as melanoma, head and neck, liver or kidney cancer. The rearranged chain carries TRBV4-2 and TRBJ2-7; TRBD1 is a possible D gene, resting on 5 matching bases. Sequencing was performed on CD4+ or CD8+ T cells sorted from blood, taken in a trial of the OX40 agonist ivuxolimab. Here is the DNA: TGTGCCAGCAGCCAAGATGTTTTTGCAGGGCCCTACGAGCAGTACTTC. This gives the protein CASSQDVFAGPYEQYF.